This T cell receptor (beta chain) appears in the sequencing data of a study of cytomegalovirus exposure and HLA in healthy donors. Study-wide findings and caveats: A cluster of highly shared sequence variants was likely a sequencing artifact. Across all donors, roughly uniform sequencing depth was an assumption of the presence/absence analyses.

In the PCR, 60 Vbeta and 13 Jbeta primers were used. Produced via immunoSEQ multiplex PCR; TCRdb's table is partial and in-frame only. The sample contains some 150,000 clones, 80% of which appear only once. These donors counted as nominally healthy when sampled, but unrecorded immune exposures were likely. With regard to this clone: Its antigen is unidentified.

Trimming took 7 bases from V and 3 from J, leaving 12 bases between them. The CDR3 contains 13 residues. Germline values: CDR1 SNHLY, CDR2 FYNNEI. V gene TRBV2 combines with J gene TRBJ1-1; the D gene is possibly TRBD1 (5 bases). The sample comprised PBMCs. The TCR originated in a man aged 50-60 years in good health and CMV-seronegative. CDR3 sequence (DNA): TGTGCCAGCAAAAGGGGCATGGACACTGAAGCTTTCTTT. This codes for CASKRGMDTEAFF. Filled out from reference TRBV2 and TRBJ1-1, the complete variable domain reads EPEVTQTPSHQVTQMGQEVILRCVPISNHLYFYWYRQILGQKVEFLVSFYNNEISEKSEIFDDQFSVERPDGSNFTLKIRSTKLEDSAMYFCASKRGMDTEAFFGQGTRLTVV.